These 31 T cell receptor beta chains share one sample of origin, sequenced in a study of CD8 T cells in Susac syndrome. Random hexamers served to reverse transcribe roughly 0.45 to 1 ug RNA. MiXCR, run by TCRdb on the immunoSEQ multiplex PCR reads, gives a single entry per CDR3 protein. The sample consists of 210,000 or so distinct CDR3 sequences, 94% of them appearing once. Material: CD4+ T cells from PBMCs. The receptors come from a human donor with Susac syndrome.

This sequence joins TRBV29-1 and TRBJ1-6, with D unclear. This CDR3 contains 13 residues. In germline, CDR1 is SQVTM, CDR2 ANQGSEA. Deletions cut 4 bases from V and 6 bases from J, with 10 bases between. CDR3 coding DNA: TGCAGCGTTGGAGCGGGCAGTAATTCACCCCTCCACTTT. Translated, it gives CSVGAGSNSPLHF.

The chain recombines TRBV6-2 or TRBV6-3 with TRBJ2-5, with D unclear. CDR3 length: 12 amino acids. Germline V lookup: CDR1 MNHEY, CDR2 SVGEGT. The germline V and J ends were trimmed by 3 bases and 6 bases, with 8 bases remaining between them. The DNA of the CDR3 is TGTGCCAGCAGTTATTCCAGGAAGACCCAGTACTTC. The encoded protein is CASSYSRKTQYF.

CDR3 residues: CASSLDAQETQYF. CDR3 DNA sequence: TGTGCCAGCAGCTTGGATGCCCAAGAGACCCAGTACTTC. This rearrangement joins TRBV7-9 to TRBJ2-5; D not resolved. The CDR3 is 13 amino acids. The V gene lost 3 bases and the J gene lost 1 base, with 6 bases spanning the gap. Germline V gives CDR1 SEHNR, CDR2 FQNEAQ (reference sequence).

This chain links TRBV6-5 with TRBJ2-7; D is possibly TRBD2 (6 bases). This CDR3 spans 11 amino acids. Between the trimmed V and J ends, which lost 6 bases and 3 bases, there was a span of 6 bases. Germline V gives CDR1 MNHEY, CDR2 SVGAGI. The CDR3 DNA reads TGTGCCAGCAGGGACTACTACGAGCAGTACTTC. Its protein product is CASRDYYEQYF.

CDR3 region: CAVRGGQGGNEQFF. The CDR3 DNA sequence: TGTGCCGTACGAGGGGGACAGGGAGGCAATGAGCAGTTCTTC. The rearrangement joins TRBV19 to TRBJ2-1; 9 bases line up with TRBD1. Germline loops: CDR1 LNHDA, CDR2 SQIVND (reference sequence). The CDR3 is made up of 14 amino acids. J was trimmed by 6 bases and V by 11 bases; bases with no gene match: 11.

The chain has TRBV5-1 and TRBJ1-2; D might be TRBD1 (5 bases). Germline loops: CDR1 SGHRS, CDR2 YFSETQ. The CDR3 has 15 amino acids. V dropped 0 bases and J dropped 3 bases, with 12 bases sitting between them. In nucleotides, the CDR3 is TGCGCCAGCAGCTTGGAGACGGCGGGGGACTATGGCTACACCTTC. Residues: CASSLETAGDYGYTF.

This clonotype was counted once. The chain recombines TRBV6-4 with TRBJ1-2, with D possibly TRBD1 on 5 matching bases. Germline V gene lookup returns CDR1 MRHNA and CDR2 SNTAGT. Trimming removed 0 bases from V and 7 bases from J, with 9 bases in between. The CDR3 totals 13 residues. The CDR3 loop reads CASSDSGGFGYTF. The CDR3 DNA reads as TGTGCCAGCAGTGACTCCGGGGGATTTGGCTACACCTTC.

The chain is built from TRBV20-1 and TRBJ2-1; 7 bases match TRBD1. Germline values: CDR1 DFQATT, CDR2 SNEGSKA (reference sequence). The trim removed 5 bases at V and 7 bases at J, leaving 8 bases unmatched. The CDR3 runs 13 residues. CDR3 sequence reads: CSASKGAGNEQFF. Here the CDR3 DNA reads TGCAGTGCTTCAAAGGGGGCTGGAAATGAGCAGTTCTTC.

CDR3: CAWSGIGTYSNQPQHF. CDR3 DNA: TGTGCCTGGAGCGGCATTGGGACTTATAGCAATCAGCCCCAGCATTTT. J is TRBJ1-5 and V is TRBV30; the D gene is possibly TRBD1 (5 bases). Trimming took 3 bases from V and 0 from J, leaving 15 bases between them. Looked up from germline, CDR1 is GTSNPN and CDR2 is SVGIG (reference sequence). The CDR3 length is 16 residues.

The chain joins TRBV27 to TRBJ2-2, with D tentatively TRBD1 (7 bases). The CDR3 spans 18 residues. The germline gives CDR1 MNHEY, CDR2 SMNVEV (reference sequence). V lost 6 bases and J 2 bases, leaving 22 bases between the germline ends. CDR3 coding DNA: TGTGCCAGCAGCCGTAGCCGTGGGGGGACAGCAAACACCGGGGAGCTGTTTTTT. This codes for CASSRSRGGTANTGELFF.

The chain uses TRBV7-9 and TRBJ2-4; D call uncertain. CDR1 is SEHNR, CDR2 FQNEAQ, per germline (reference sequence). Trimming removed 4 bases from V and 0 bases from J, with 10 bases in between. The length of the CDR3 is 15 residues. CDR3 in amino acids: CASSSSLQAKNIQYF. The DNA of the CDR3 is TGTGCCAGCAGCTCCAGTCTACAAGCCAAAAACATTCAGTACTTC.

V gene TRBV29-1 combines with J gene TRBJ1-2; D might be TRBD1 (6 bases). With 7 bases removed from V and 3 bases from J, the gap between germline ends came to 12 bases. The germline CDR1 and CDR2 sequences are SQVTM and ANQGSEA. The CDR3 length is 12 residues. CDR3: CSAGEKDYGYTF. The CDR3 nucleotides read TGCAGCGCAGGGGAAAAGGACTATGGCTACACCTTC.

V and J are TRBV3-1 and TRBJ1-6; D unresolved. Germline lookup yields CDR1 LGHDT and CDR2 YNNKEL (reference sequence). There are 14 residues in the CDR3. Trimming cost V 0 bases and J 10 bases, with 10 bases left between them. The CDR3 bases are TGTGCCAGCAGCCAAGAAGTGGAGGGATCACCCCTCCACTTT. The encoded protein is CASSQEVEGSPLHF.

The V call is TRBV7-2, the J call TRBJ2-3; tentative D call: TRBD2 (6 bases). CDR3 length equals 16 residues. Germline V gene lookup returns CDR1 SGHTA and CDR2 FQGNSA. V dropped 1 base and J dropped 0 bases, with 11 bases sitting between them. Here the CDR3 reads CASSLGKRGSTDTQYF. In nucleotides, the CDR3 is TGTGCCAGCAGCTTAGGGAAACGGGGGAGCACAGATACGCAGTATTTT.

In DNA form, the CDR3 reads TGTGCCAGCTCACCACTTCCGGGTACCGGCTTTAATGAAAAACTGTTTTTT. This translates into CASSPLPGTGFNEKLFF. This chain links TRBV18 with TRBJ1-4, with D hard to call. Germline CDR1 is KGHSH and CDR2 is LQKENI. Deletions cut 1 base from V and 4 bases from J, with 16 bases between. The CDR3 spans 17 residues.

The chain carries TRBV5-1 and TRBJ2-2, with 9 bases lining up with TRBD2. After removal of 0 bases from V and 6 bases from J, the junction contained 6 bases not matched to a gene. The germline V gene has CDR1 SGHRS and CDR2 YFSETQ. The CDR3 length is 16 residues. The CDR3 protein is CASSLAVQRGAGELFF. The CDR3 region has the DNA TGCGCCAGCAGCTTGGCCGTCCAGCGGGGGGCCGGGGAGCTGTTTTTT.

This chain links TRBV27 with TRBJ1-1; 7 bases line up with TRBD1. There are 16 residues in the CDR3. V gave up 5 bases and J gave up 0 bases; unmatched junction bases: 9. Germline V gives CDR1 MNHEY, CDR2 SMNVEV (reference sequence). The CDR3 spells CASSPQPTGMNTEAFF. CDR3 in DNA: TGTGCCAGCAGTCCTCAACCGACAGGGATGAACACTGAAGCTTTCTTT.

The chain combines TRBV29-1 with TRBJ1-2; TRBD1 matches 7 bases. This CDR3 is 15 amino acids long. Unmatched junction bases numbered 13, after V lost 7 bases and J lost 2 bases. CDR1 and CDR2 from the germline V gene are SQVTM and ANQGSEA. This CDR3 is CSAFLSETGNYGYTF. As DNA, the CDR3 is TGCAGCGCCTTCCTTTCCGAGACAGGGAACTATGGCTACACCTTC.

This chain joins TRBV5-1 and TRBJ1-1; D is perhaps TRBD1 (6 bases). Trimming pared 3 bases from V and 1 base from J, leaving 16 bases between. CDR3 length: 16 amino acids. Germline V CDR1 and CDR2: SGHRS, YFSETQ. Here the CDR3 DNA reads TGCGCCAGCAGCTCCGGGACACAATTCAAGAACACTGAAGCTTTCTTT. This translates into CASSSGTQFKNTEAFF.

The chain links TRBV12-3 or TRBV12-4 to TRBJ2-3; D remains ambiguous. The CDR3 has 16 amino acids. The ends were cut back, 3 bases at V and 1 base at J, with 14 bases in the middle. The CDR3 loop is CASSFMWQVGTDTQYF. CDR3 sequence (DNA): TGTGCCAGCAGTTTTATGTGGCAGGTGGGCACAGATACGCAGTATTTT.

The chain uses TRBV24-1 and TRBJ2-1; unclear D gene. Germline CDR1 is KGHDR and CDR2 is SFDVKD. The CDR3 has 11 amino acids. V was shortened by 6 bases and J by 5 bases, with 4 bases between the two germline ends. CDR3 sequence: CATSIDNEQFF. The CDR3 DNA sequence: TGTGCCACCAGTATAGACAATGAGCAGTTCTTC.

V and J are TRBV20-1 and TRBJ2-7; D gene unclear. CDR3 length equals 15 residues. Germline CDR1 is DFQATT and CDR2 is SNEGSKA (reference sequence). V lost 0 bases and J 4 bases, leaving 16 bases between the germline ends. CDR3: CSARDPRPKQYEQYF. The CDR3 DNA reads TGCAGTGCTAGAGATCCCCGACCAAAACAGTACGAGCAGTACTTC.

The table lists this clonotype with a count of one. This chain links TRBV9 with TRBJ2-7; 8 nucleotides align to TRBD2. Germline V lookup: CDR1 SGDLS, CDR2 YYNGEE. The trim removed 2 bases at V and 1 base at J, leaving 5 bases unmatched. CDR3 length: 15 amino acids. The CDR3 bases are TGTGCCAGCAGCGTCGGGAGCGGGGGATCCTACGAGCAGTACTTC. Amino acids: CASSVGSGGSYEQYF.

The rearrangement uses TRBV4-3 and TRBJ2-5; D ambiguous. Germline V gene lookup returns CDR1 LGHNA and CDR2 YSLEER. The CDR3 covers 14 residues. V was trimmed by 0 bases and J by 1 base, leaving 6 bases between them. The CDR3 DNA sequence: TGCGCCAGCAGCCAAGAGACCATCCAAGAGACCCAGTACTTC. Its protein is CASSQETIQETQYF.

The chain employs TRBV2 and TRBJ1-1; possible D gene TRBD1, 5 bases. Trimming shortened V by 0 bases and J by 4 bases, and 15 bases separated the two germline ends. This CDR3 has 16 amino acids. Germline V lookup: CDR1 SNHLY, CDR2 FYNNEI. Here the CDR3 DNA reads TGTGCCAGCAGTGAAGCGCCAAGGGGCCGGGGCACTGAAGCTTTCTTT. It is translated as CASSEAPRGRGTEAFF. The full variable domain, rest sourced from reference TRBV2 and TRBJ1-1, is EPEVTQTPSHQVTQMGQEVILRCVPISNHLYFYWYRQILGQKVEFLVSFYNNEISEKSEIFDDQFSVERPDGSNFTLKIRSTKLEDSAMYFCASSEAPRGRGTEAFFGQGTRLTVV.

The chain joins TRBV5-4 to TRBJ1-2, with D uncertain. Germline V gene lookup returns CDR1 SGHNT and CDR2 YYREEE (reference sequence). The CDR3 is 13 residues long. Trimming removed 0 bases at V and 6 bases at J, with 9 bases between. CDR3 sequence (DNA): TGTGCCAGCAGCTTGGCGGCCAGAGATGGCTACACCTTC. It is translated as CASSLAARDGYTF.

This clonotype was observed a handful of times. CDR3 protein: CASGEGAQYF. In DNA, the CDR3 is TGTGCTAGTGGTGAAGGGGCGCAGTATTTT. The rearrangement joins TRBV12-5 to TRBJ2-3; perhaps TRBD1 as D (5 bases). CDR1 is LGHNT and CDR2 is FRNRAP in the germline V gene. The CDR3 runs to 10 residues. V shed 5 bases and J shed 10 bases, with 7 bases lying between them.

The chain recombines TRBV29-1 with TRBJ1-1; 7 nucleotides match TRBD1. Germline assignment: CDR1 SQVTM and CDR2 ANQGSEA. The J segment lost 1 base and the V segment lost 6 bases, leaving 8 bases of the junction unmatched. CDR3 length: 14 amino acids. This CDR3 is CSVRQGGGNTEAFF. The CDR3 DNA follows: TGCAGCGTGAGACAGGGCGGAGGGAACACTGAAGCTTTCTTT.

The chain links TRBV15 to TRBJ2-5; D is unclear. The V gene lost 0 bases and the J gene lost 2 bases, with 4 bases spanning the gap. This CDR3 is built from 13 residues. Germline assignment: CDR1 LNHNV and CDR2 YYDKDF (reference sequence). Here the CDR3 reads CATSRDRQETQYF. The CDR3 bases are TGTGCCACCAGCAGAGATCGGCAAGAGACCCAGTACTTC.

The rearrangement links TRBV4-2 to TRBJ2-3; TRBD2 might be the D (6 bases). CDR3 length: 17 amino acids. V lost 1 base, J lost 1 base, and 15 bases lay in between. From germline, CDR1 is LGHNA and CDR2 YNFKEQ. The CDR3 spells CASSQASRIAGTDTQYF. The DNA for the CDR3 is TGTGCCAGCAGCCAAGCATCTCGGATAGCGGGCACAGATACGCAGTATTTT.

The table lists this clonotype with a count of one. The rearrangement uses TRBV3-1 and TRBJ1-1, with TRBD1 identical over 9 bases. V was clipped by 0 bases and J by 10 bases; unmatched bases: 6. There are 14 residues in the CDR3. Germline V gene lookup returns CDR1 LGHDT and CDR2 YNNKEL (reference sequence). The CDR3 sequence is CASSQDKEDRGAFF. The CDR3 nucleotides are TGTGCCAGCAGCCAAGACAAAGAGGACAGGGGAGCTTTCTTT. The variable domain in full, completed from reference TRBV3-1 and TRBJ1-1, reads DTAVSQTPKYLVTQMGNDKSIKCEQNLGHDTMYWYKQDSKKFLKIMFSYNNKELIINETVPNRFSPKSPDKAHLNLHINSLELGDSAVYFCASSQDKEDRGAFFGQGTRLTVV.